The clone carrying this T cell receptor (beta chain) was counted between two and nine times. Its antigen remains unidentified. CDR3 length equals 15 residues. Germline V lookup: CDR1 MNHEY, CDR2 SMNVEV (reference sequence). V lost 2 bases to trimming and J lost 5 bases; unmatched junction nucleotides: 3. The sample belongs to a study of CD8 T cells in Susac syndrome. Study results and caveats: The study's TCR sequencing and HLA analysis covered a relatively small number of individuals, and the study acknowledged this.

TCR beta sequences were obtained from blood CD8+ and CD4+ T cells. RNA totalling 0.5 to 1 ug underwent reverse transcription with random hexamers. Across 54 Vbeta and 13 Jbeta, immunoSEQ multiplex PCR amplified TCR beta CDR3. TCRdb ran MiXCR on the immunoSEQ multiplex PCR reads and lists one entry per CDR3 protein. The data contain a few hundred thousand distinct CDR3 sequences, 85% of them singletons. The source of this sequence is a human donor with multiple sclerosis. Input material: CD8+ T cells from PBMCs. The V gene is TRBV27, the J gene TRBJ2-7; 13 bases agree with TRBD2. Here the CDR3 DNA reads TGTGCCAGCAGTTTAGGGACTAGCGGGAACAACGAGCAGTACTTC. It yields the protein CASSLGTSGNNEQYF.